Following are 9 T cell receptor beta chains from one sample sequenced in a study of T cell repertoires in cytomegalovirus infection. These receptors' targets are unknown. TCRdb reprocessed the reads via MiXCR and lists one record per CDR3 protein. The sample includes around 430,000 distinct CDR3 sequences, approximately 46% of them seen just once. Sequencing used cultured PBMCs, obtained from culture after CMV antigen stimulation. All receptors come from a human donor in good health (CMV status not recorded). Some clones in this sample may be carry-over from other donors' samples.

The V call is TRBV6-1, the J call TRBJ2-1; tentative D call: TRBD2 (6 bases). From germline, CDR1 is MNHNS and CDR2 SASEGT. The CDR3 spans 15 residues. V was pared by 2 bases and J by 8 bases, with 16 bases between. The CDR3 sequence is CASSEWYGGRDEQFF. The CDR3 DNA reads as TGTGCCAGCAGTGAATGGTACGGGGGTAGGGATGAGCAGTTCTTC.

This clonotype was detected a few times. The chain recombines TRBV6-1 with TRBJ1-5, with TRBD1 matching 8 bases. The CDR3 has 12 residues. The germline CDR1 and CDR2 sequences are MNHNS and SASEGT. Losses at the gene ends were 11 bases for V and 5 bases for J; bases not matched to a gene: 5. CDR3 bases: TGTGCCGGATCGACAGGGGATCAGCCCCAGCATTTT. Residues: CAGSTGDQPQHF.

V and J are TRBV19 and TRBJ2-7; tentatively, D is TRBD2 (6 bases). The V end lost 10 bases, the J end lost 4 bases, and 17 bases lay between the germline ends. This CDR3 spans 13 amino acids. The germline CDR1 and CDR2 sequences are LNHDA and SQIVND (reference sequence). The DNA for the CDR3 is TGTGCCACCGGGCGGGACGGTGCTTACGAGCAGTACTTC. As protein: CATGRDGAYEQYF. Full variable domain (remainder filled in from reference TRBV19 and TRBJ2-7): DGGITQSPKYLFRKEGQNVTLSCEQNLNHDAMYWYRQDPGQGLRLIYYSQIVNDFQKGDIAEGYSVSREKKESFPLTVTSAQKNPTAFYLCATGRDGAYEQYFGPGTRLTVT.

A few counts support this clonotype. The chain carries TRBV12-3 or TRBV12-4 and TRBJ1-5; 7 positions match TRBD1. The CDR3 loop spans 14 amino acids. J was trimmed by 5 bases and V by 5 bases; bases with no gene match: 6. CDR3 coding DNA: TGTGCCAGCAGTATGACAGGGCCATATCAGCCCCAGCATTTT. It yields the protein CASSMTGPYQPQHF.

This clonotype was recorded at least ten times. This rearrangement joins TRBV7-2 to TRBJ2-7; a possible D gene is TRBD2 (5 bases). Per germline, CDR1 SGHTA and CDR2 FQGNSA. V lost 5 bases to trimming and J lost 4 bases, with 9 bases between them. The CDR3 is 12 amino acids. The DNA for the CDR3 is TGTGCCAGCAGCCGGGATGGTTACGAGCAGTACTTC. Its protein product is CASSRDGYEQYF.

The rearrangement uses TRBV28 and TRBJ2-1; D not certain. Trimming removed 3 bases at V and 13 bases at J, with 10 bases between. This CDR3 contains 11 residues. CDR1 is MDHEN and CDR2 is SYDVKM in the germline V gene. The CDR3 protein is CASSLRTVQFF. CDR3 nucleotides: TGTGCCAGCAGTTTGAGAACGGTCCAGTTCTTC.

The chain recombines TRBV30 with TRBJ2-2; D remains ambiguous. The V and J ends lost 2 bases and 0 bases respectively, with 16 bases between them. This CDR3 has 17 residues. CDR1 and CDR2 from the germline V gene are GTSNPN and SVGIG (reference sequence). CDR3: CAWSLVPPHSNTGELFF. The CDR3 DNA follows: TGTGCCTGGAGTTTAGTTCCGCCTCACTCGAACACCGGGGAGCTGTTTTTT.

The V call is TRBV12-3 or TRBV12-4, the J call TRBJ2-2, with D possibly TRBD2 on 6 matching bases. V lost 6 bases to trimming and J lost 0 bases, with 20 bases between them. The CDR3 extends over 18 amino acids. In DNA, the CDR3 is TGTGCCAGCAGCAACCCCTCGCGGCTAGCGTCGAACACCGGGGAGCTGTTTTTT. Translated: CASSNPSRLASNTGELFF.

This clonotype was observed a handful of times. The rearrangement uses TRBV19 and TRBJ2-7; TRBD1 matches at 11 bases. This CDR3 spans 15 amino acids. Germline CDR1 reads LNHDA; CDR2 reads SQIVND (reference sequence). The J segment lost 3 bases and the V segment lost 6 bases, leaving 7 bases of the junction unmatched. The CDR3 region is CASSTGQGALYEQYF. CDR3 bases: TGTGCCAGTAGCACAGGACAGGGGGCCCTCTACGAGCAGTACTTC.